This T cell receptor beta chain was sequenced for a study of blood T cell repertoires in COVID-19. Germline CDR1 SGHTA, CDR2 FQGNSA. This CDR3 comprises 16 residues. V lost 0 bases, J lost 3 bases, and 4 bases stayed unmatched. Measured with immunoSEQ multiplex PCR; TCRdb has only the in-frame clones, and not every one. The sample includes about 55,000 clones, 65% to 90% of them seen just once. This clonotype originated in a human donor in a cohort sampled during active COVID-19. The sample taken for sequencing was peripheral blood. J is TRBJ2-7 and V is TRBV7-2, with 11 bases matching TRBD2. CDR3 region: CASSLASGTSGYEQYF. The CDR3 DNA reads as TGTGCCAGCAGCTTAGCTTCCGGGACTAGCGGCTACGAGCAGTACTTC.